This T cell receptor beta chain was recorded in a study of chemoradiotherapy in HPV16-positive cancers. Germline lookup yields CDR1 SGHTA and CDR2 FQGTGA. The V gene lost 1 base and the J gene lost 3 bases, with 10 bases spanning the gap. The length of the CDR3 is 15 residues. Only in-frame clones appear in the TCRdb table, and some are missing; sequencing was by immunoSEQ multiplex PCR. The sample has fewer than 8,500 clones, around 87% seen once; the top ten hold approximately 10%. Findings and caveats of the study: In HPV16-positive patients, HPV-responsive T-cell expansion tracked better recurrence-free survival.

A remark on this clone: Its matching antigen is unknown.

The origin of this receptor is a human donor with HPV-associated anogenital cancer. The V call is TRBV7-3, the J call TRBJ2-1; D perhaps matches TRBD2 (6 bases). This material consisted of tumor tissue, taken from a patient who underwent chemoradiotherapy. Written as DNA, the CDR3 is TGTGCCAGCAGCTTAAGGATTAGCGGCTACAATGAGCAGTTCTTC. Translation: CASSLRISGYNEQFF.